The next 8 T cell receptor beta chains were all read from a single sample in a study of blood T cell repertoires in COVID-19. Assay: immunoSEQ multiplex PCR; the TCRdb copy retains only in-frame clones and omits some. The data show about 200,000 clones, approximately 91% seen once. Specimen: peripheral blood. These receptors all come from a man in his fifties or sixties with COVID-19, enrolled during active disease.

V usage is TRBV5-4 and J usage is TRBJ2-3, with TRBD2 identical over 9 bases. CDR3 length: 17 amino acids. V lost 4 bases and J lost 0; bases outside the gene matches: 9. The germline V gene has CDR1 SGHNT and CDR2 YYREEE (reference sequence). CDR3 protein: CASSTSASGTSTDTQYF. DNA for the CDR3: TGTGCCAGCAGCACCTCGGCTAGCGGGACGAGCACAGATACGCAGTATTTT.

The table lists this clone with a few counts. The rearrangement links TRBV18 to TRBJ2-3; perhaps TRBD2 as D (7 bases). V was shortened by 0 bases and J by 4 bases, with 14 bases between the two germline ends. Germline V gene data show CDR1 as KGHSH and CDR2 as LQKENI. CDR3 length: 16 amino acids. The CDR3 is CASSPPGAGASDTQYF. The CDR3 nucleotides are TGTGCCAGCTCACCACCGGGCGCGGGGGCATCAGATACGCAGTATTTT.

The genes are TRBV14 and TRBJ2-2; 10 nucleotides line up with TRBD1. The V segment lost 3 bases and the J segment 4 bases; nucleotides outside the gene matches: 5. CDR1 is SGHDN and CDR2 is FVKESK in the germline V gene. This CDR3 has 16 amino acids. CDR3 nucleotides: TGTGCCAGCAGCCATGGGACAGGGGTCCGCACCGGGGAGCTGTTTTTT. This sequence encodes CASSHGTGVRTGELFF.

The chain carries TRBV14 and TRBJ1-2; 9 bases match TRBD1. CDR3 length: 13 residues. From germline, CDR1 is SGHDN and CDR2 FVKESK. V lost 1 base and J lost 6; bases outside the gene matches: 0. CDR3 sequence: CASSQGTGDGYTF. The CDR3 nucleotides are TGTGCCAGCAGCCAAGGGACAGGGGATGGCTACACCTTC. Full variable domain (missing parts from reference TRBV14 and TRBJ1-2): EAGVTQFPSHSVIEKGQTVTLRCDPISGHDNLYWYRRVMGKEIKFLLHFVKESKQDESGMPNNRFLAERTGGTYSTLKVQPAELEDSGVYFCASSQGTGDGYTFGSGTRLTVV.

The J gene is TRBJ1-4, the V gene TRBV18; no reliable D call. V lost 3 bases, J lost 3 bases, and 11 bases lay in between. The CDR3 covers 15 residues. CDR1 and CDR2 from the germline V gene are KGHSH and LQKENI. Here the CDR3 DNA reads TGTGCCAGCTCACCTGAGACAAGCCCTAATGAAAAACTGTTTTTT. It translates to CASSPETSPNEKLFF.

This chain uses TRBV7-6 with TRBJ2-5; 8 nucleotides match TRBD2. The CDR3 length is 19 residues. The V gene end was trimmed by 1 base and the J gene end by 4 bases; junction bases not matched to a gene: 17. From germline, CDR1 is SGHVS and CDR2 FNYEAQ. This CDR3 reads CASSLGGGSSGSRGETQYF. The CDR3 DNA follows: TGTGCCAGCAGCTTAGGCGGGGGGTCTAGCGGGTCCCGGGGAGAGACCCAGTACTTC.

As DNA, the CDR3 is TGCAGCGTTGTTGTGGGTCAGGGAATTAACACTGAAGCTTTCTTT. Protein: CSVVVGQGINTEAFF. The chain joins TRBV29-1 to TRBJ1-1; TRBD1 is a possible D gene (5 bases). Between the trimmed V and J ends, which lost 4 bases and 2 bases, there was a span of 17 bases. Per the germline V gene, CDR1 is SQVTM and CDR2 is ANQGSEA. CDR3 length equals 15 residues.

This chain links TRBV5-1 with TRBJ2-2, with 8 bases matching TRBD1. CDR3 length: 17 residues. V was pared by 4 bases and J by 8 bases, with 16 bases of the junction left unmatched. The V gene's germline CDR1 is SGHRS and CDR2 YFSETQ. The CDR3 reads CASSPQYQGAGTGELFF. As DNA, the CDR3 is TGCGCCAGCAGCCCCCAGTACCAGGGGGCGGGTACGGGGGAGCTGTTTTTT.